The rows below give T cell receptor beta chains drawn from one sample of a study of blood T cell repertoires in COVID-19. Clones were sequenced by immunoSEQ multiplex PCR, and TCRdb holds only the in-frame ones, with some missing. This sample has approximately 50,000 clones, with roughly 90% found just once. Sequenced material: peripheral blood. Receptor source: a human donor in a cohort sampled during active COVID-19. The CDR3 runs from the conserved cysteine through the conserved F or W. Each record gives: D gene, clone size, V gene, J gene, CDR3 length, CDR3 DNA, CDR3 protein. D genes are given only for firm matches. Size tells how often a clone was seen (once, few, many) or the class of an expanded clone, and some rows leave it out.

>.|once|TRBV27|TRBJ1-6|13
TGTGCCAGCAGTTTCTCTAATTGGTCACCCCTCCACTTT
CASSFSNWSPLHF
>TRBD2|.|TRBV9|TRBJ2-3|15
TGTGCCAGCAGCGTAGGGGCGGGAGACGCAGATACGCAGTATTTT
CASSVGAGDADTQYF
>.|.|TRBV15|TRBJ1-4|16
TGTGCCACCAGCAGAGATATCGGTGACGGGAATGAAAAACTGTTTTTT
CATSRDIGDGNEKLFF
>TRBD1|.|TRBV12-3/TRBV12-4|TRBJ1-5|13
TGTGCCAGCAGTGACAGGGGCAATCAGCCCCAGCATTTT
CASSDRGNQPQHF
>TRBD2|once|TRBV9|TRBJ2-4|15
TGTGCCAGCAGCGTACTAGCGGGAGGGCCAAACATTCAGTACTTC
CASSVLAGGPNIQYF
>TRBD1|.|TRBV5-1|TRBJ1-1|16
TGCGCCAGCAGCTTGGAGGGGACAGGGGGCTTCAGCGAAGCTTTCTTT
CASSLEGTGGFSEAFF
>TRBD2|once|TRBV4-1|TRBJ2-7|12
TGCGCCAGCAGCCGGGGGGGCTACGAGCAGTACTTC
CASSRGGYEQYF
>.|.|TRBV19|TRBJ1-5|15
TGTGCCAGTAGTGATCGCCCCCGGGGGGATCAGCCCCAGCATTTT
CASSDRPRGDQPQHF
>TRBD1|.|TRBV29-1|TRBJ2-7|14
TGCAGCGTTGAAGAGGACAGGGGGTCGCGGGAGCAGTACTTC
CSVEEDRGSREQYF
>TRBD2|.|TRBV7-6|TRBJ2-1|16
TGTGCCAGCGGGCTAGCGGGAGTCGGCTCCTACAATGAGCAGTTCTTC
CASGLAGVGSYNEQFF
>TRBD2|.|TRBV28|TRBJ2-7|16
TGTGCCAGCAGACGAGGACTCGGGACTAGCAGATACGAGCAGTACTTC
CASRRGLGTSRYEQYF
>.|.|TRBV25-1|TRBJ1-2|13
TGTGCCAGCAGTGACGGACAGCTTTATGGCTACACCTTC
CASSDGQLYGYTF
>TRBD2|.|TRBV3-1/TRBV3-2|TRBJ2-1|16
TGTGCCAGCAGCCAAGGGGGACTAGCGGGGAGGAATGAGCAGTTCTTC
CASSQGGLAGRNEQFF
>.|.|TRBV5-8|TRBJ2-5|13
TGTGCCAGCAGCTTGGAGGGAGGAGAGACCCAGTACTTC
CASSLEGGETQYF
>TRBD2|once|TRBV11-2|TRBJ2-1|14
TGTGCCAGCAGAAGCGGGAGTTCCTACAATGAGCAGTTCTTC
CASRSGSSYNEQFF
>TRBD1|.|TRBV27|TRBJ1-6|16
TGTGCCACCACAGGGGGCGCGGGGCCCTATAATTCACCCCTCCACTTT
CATTGGAGPYNSPLHF
>.|.|TRBV9|TRBJ2-2|16
TGTGCCAGCAGCGTATCCGGGGATCCGAGCGTCGGGGAGCTGTTTTTT
CASSVSGDPSVGELFF
>TRBD1|.|TRBV11-3|TRBJ1-1|19
TGTGCCAGCAGGCCGGGAGCTGGGACAGGGGGCGTCTTAGGCACTGAAGCTTTCTTT
CASRPGAGTGGVLGTEAFF
>.|.|TRBV28|TRBJ2-7|15
TGTGCCAGCAGTTTGAGTCGGGTCCGAGCCTACGAGCAGTACTTC
CASSLSRVRAYEQYF
>.|.|TRBV28|TRBJ2-7|16
TGTGCCAGCAGTTTGGGTGCCGGAGGGATAGCCTACGAGCAGTACTTC
CASSLGAGGIAYEQYF
>.|few|TRBV7-6|TRBJ2-3|16
TGTGCCAGCAGCCAAAACCAGGGTTCGGGCACAGATACGCAGTATTTT
CASSQNQGSGTDTQYF
>.|.|TRBV27|TRBJ1-5|13
TGTGCCAGCAGTTTAGAAGGGGTTCAGCCCCAGCATTTT
CASSLEGVQPQHF
>.|.|TRBV3-1/TRBV3-2|TRBJ2-7|12
TGTGCCAGCAGCCAAGTGTCGGGAGAGCAGTACTTC
CASSQVSGEQYF
>TRBD1|.|TRBV6-1|TRBJ1-4|15
TGTGCCAGCAGTGAAGCCGGGACAGGAAATGAAAAACTGTTTTTT
CASSEAGTGNEKLFF
>.|.|TRBV29-1|TRBJ2-5|14
TGCAGCGTTGATCTGACAGGAGACCAAGAGACCCAGTACTTC
CSVDLTGDQETQYF
>TRBD1|.|TRBV3-1/TRBV3-2|TRBJ1-5|15
TGTGCCAGCAGCCAGGGGACAGGACCCTATCAGCCCCAGCATTTT
CASSQGTGPYQPQHF
>.|.|TRBV6-1|TRBJ1-1|13
TGTGCCAGCAGTGAAGCCTGGAGGGGAAAAGCTTTCTTT
CASSEAWRGKAFF
>.|few|TRBV28|TRBJ1-3|14
TGTGCCAGCCACTCAGGGGCATCTGGAAACACCATATATTTT
CASHSGASGNTIYF
>.|.|TRBV5-4|TRBJ1-3|14
TGTGCCAGCAGCTTCGGACAGCGTGGAAACACCATATATTTT
CASSFGQRGNTIYF
>.|once|TRBV20-1|TRBJ2-3|11
TGCAGTGGCTTACTCACAGATACGCAGTATTTT
CSGLLTDTQYF
>.|.|TRBV5-1|TRBJ1-1|12
TGCGCCAGCAGCCAACAGGGTATTGAAGCTTTCTTT
CASSQQGIEAFF
>TRBD1|.|TRBV10-3|TRBJ1-1|14
TGTGCCATCAGTGGTCGGACAGGAAACACTGAAGCTTTCTTT
CAISGRTGNTEAFF
>TRBD1|.|TRBV28|TRBJ1-6|15
TGTGCCAGCAGTTTATCTGACAGGGTTCTTTCACCCCTCCACTTT
CASSLSDRVLSPLHF
>TRBD2|once|TRBV30|TRBJ2-3|15
TGTGCCTGGAGTGTCCTAGCGGCTAGCACAGATACGCAGTATTTT
CAWSVLAASTDTQYF
>.|.|TRBV5-4|TRBJ2-7|13
TGTGCCAGCAGCCTGGGGAGTAGCAGCGAGCAGTACTTC
CASSLGSSSEQYF
>.|.|TRBV6-1|TRBJ1-2|16
TGTGCCAGCAGTGAAGATCAGGGTGGATCAAACTATGGCTACACCTTC
CASSEDQGGSNYGYTF
>.|few|TRBV6-5|TRBJ2-2|16
TGTGCCAGCAGTTACTTTACTAGTGGTGACACCGGGGAGCTGTTTTTT
CASSYFTSGDTGELFF
>TRBD2|.|TRBV9|TRBJ2-3|18
TGTGCCAGCAGCGTAGAGAGTCTAGCGGGAGGGTACACAGATACGCAGTATTTT
CASSVESLAGGYTDTQYF
>TRBD1|.|TRBV11-2|TRBJ1-5|13
TGTGCCAGCAGCCAGGGGGGCAATCAGCCCCAGCATTTT
CASSQGGNQPQHF
>TRBD1|.|TRBV7-2|TRBJ1-5|16
TGTGCCAGCAGCGCCACCGACAGGGTTGGAGGTCAGCCCCAGCATTTT
CASSATDRVGGQPQHF
>TRBD1|.|TRBV7-8|TRBJ1-5|15
TGTGCCAGCAGCTCTGACAGGGTTGGCAATCAGCCCCAGCATTTT
CASSSDRVGNQPQHF
>.|.|TRBV28|TRBJ2-1|15
TGTGCCAGCACCGCGGGACTTCTCCTTTACAATGAGCAGTTCTTC
CASTAGLLLYNEQFF
>.|.|TRBV12-3/TRBV12-4|TRBJ2-7|11
TGTGCCAGCAGTGAGACCTACGAGCAGTACTTC
CASSETYEQYF
>.|.|TRBV20-1|TRBJ2-7|11
TGCAGTGCTAGGGGGCCGTACGAGCAGTACTTC
CSARGPYEQYF
>.|.|TRBV12-3/TRBV12-4|TRBJ1-6|12
TGTGCCAGCAGTTTCGAGTATTCACCCCTCCACTTT
CASSFEYSPLHF
>.|once|TRBV3-1/TRBV3-2|TRBJ2-5|13
TGTGCCAGCAGCCCCCGAGCTGGACTAAGGCAGTACTTC
CASSPRAGLRQYF
>TRBD1|.|TRBV7-8|TRBJ2-5|15
TGTGCCAGCAGCTTAGTAGGACAGGGAATAGAGACCCAGTACTTC
CASSLVGQGIETQYF
>.|once|TRBV7-3|TRBJ1-3|15
TGTGCCAGCAGCCTAGGTGGTAACTCTGGAAACACCATATATTTT
CASSLGGNSGNTIYF
>.|once|TRBV5-5|TRBJ1-5|15
TGTGCCAGCAGCTTAGGTCTTCAGGGGCGACAGCCCCAGCATTTT
CASSLGLQGRQPQHF
>.|once|TRBV14|TRBJ2-5|13
TGTGCCAGCAGCCAAGGTCCCCTGGAGACCCAGTACTTC
CASSQGPLETQYF
>.|.|TRBV9|TRBJ1-2|17
TGTGCCAGCAGCGTAGACCCCATGGCAGGTAGTAACTATGGCTACACCTTC
CASSVDPMAGSNYGYTF
>.|.|TRBV27|TRBJ1-5|17
TGTGCCAGCAGTTTAAGCGGGGCCCCTTATAGCAATCAGCCCCAGCATTTT
CASSLSGAPYSNQPQHF
>.|.|TRBV27|TRBJ1-6|13
TGTGCCAGCAGTTCCTTAGACAGTTGGGCCCTCCACTTT
CASSSLDSWALHF
>.|once|TRBV11-3|TRBJ2-2|14
TGTGCCAGCAGCACCGGCGGAGGCACCGGGGAGCTGTTTTTT
CASSTGGGTGELFF
>TRBD1|.|TRBV6-5|TRBJ2-7|15
TGTGCCAGCAGTCTGGGACAGGGGGCTGTGGACGAGCAGTACTTC
CASSLGQGAVDEQYF